Shown below are 16 T cell receptor beta chains from a single sample sequenced in a study of blood T cell repertoires in COVID-19. The method was immunoSEQ multiplex PCR; TCRdb's version includes in-frame clones alone and lacks a portion of them. The data show some 200,000 clones, approximately 83% seen once. Sample: peripheral blood. These TCRs come from a woman between 55 and 75 years old with acute or convalescent COVID-19.

This clone has only one observation. The chain employs TRBV9 and TRBJ2-2; 7 bases match TRBD1. This CDR3 region has 17 residues. CDR1 and CDR2 from the germline V gene are SGDLS and YYNGEE. Trimming took 0 bases from V and 4 from J; bases not matched to a gene: 9. The CDR3 DNA reads TGTGCCAGCAGCGTAGTTGCTGGGACAGCGTTCACCGGGGAGCTGTTTTTT. It codes for CASSVVAGTAFTGELFF. The full variable domain, in which reference TRBV9 and TRBJ2-2 provide the parts outside the CDR3, is DSGVTQTPKHLITATGQRVTLRCSPRSGDLSVYWYQQSLDQGLQFLIQYYNGEERAKGNILERFSAQQFPDLHSELNLSSLELGDSALYFCASSVVAGTAFTGELFFGEGSRLTVL.

The chain has TRBV6-1 and TRBJ1-2, with TRBD1 identical over 7 bases. CDR1 is MNHNS and CDR2 is SASEGT in the germline V gene. This CDR3 has 15 amino acids. V trimming: 3 bases; J trimming: 3 bases; junction bases outside the gene matches: 7. The CDR3 DNA follows: TGTGCCAGCAGTGACCCTACAGGGGACGACTATGGCTACACCTTC. This encodes CASSDPTGDDYGYTF.

This clone was found once. This rearrangement joins TRBV7-2 to TRBJ1-4, with D perhaps matching TRBD1 (5 bases). CDR1 is SGHTA, CDR2 FQGNSA, per germline. CDR3 length: 15 residues. Trimming stripped 5 bases from V and 14 bases from J, with 24 bases between. Here the CDR3 reads CASSIDGSSGGWLFF. The CDR3 region has the DNA TGTGCCAGCAGCATTGACGGGTCCTCCGGGGGGTGGCTGTTTTTT.

The gene calls are TRBV6-5 and TRBJ1-3, with D hard to call. The V end was cut by 8 bases, the J end by 4 bases, with 18 bases between. The germline gives CDR1 MNHEY, CDR2 SVGAGI. The length of the CDR3 is 15 residues. CDR3 DNA sequence: TGTGCCAGCGGGAATTACGGGGTATCAGGAAACACCATATATTTT. Translated, it gives CASGNYGVSGNTIYF.

The gene calls are TRBV4-2 and TRBJ1-1; 7 nucleotides agree with TRBD1. V was pared by 1 base and J by 2 bases, with 1 base of the junction left unmatched. CDR1 and CDR2 from the germline V gene are LGHNA and YNFKEQ. The CDR3 runs to 14 residues. The CDR3 DNA is TGTGCCAGCAGCCAAGGGGACAGAAACACTGAAGCTTTCTTT. Protein: CASSQGDRNTEAFF.

The J gene is TRBJ2-7, the V gene TRBV5-1; possible D gene TRBD2, 6 bases. The CDR3 is made up of 15 amino acids. With 0 bases removed from V and 4 bases from J, the gap between germline ends came to 14 bases. Germline values: CDR1 SGHRS, CDR2 YFSETQ. DNA for the CDR3: TGCGCCAGCAGCTTGGCGTCTAGCGACTTTTACGAGCAGTACTTC. As protein: CASSLASSDFYEQYF.

Details on this clone: A read error may produce the germline difference seen at one junction end. The J gene is TRBJ1-2, the V gene TRBV30; D perhaps matches TRBD1 (5 bases). Germline lookup yields CDR1 GTSNPN and CDR2 SVGIG (reference sequence). The CDR3 length is 12 residues. CDR3 region: CLGRWGVDGYTF. CDR3 nucleotides: TGCCTCGGACGTTGGGGGGTCGACGGCTACACCTTC.

The CDR3 nucleotides are TGTGCCAGCAGGACTTGGGGACAGAAAAATCAGCCCCAGCATTTT. Its protein product is CASRTWGQKNQPQHF. The V call is TRBV6-4, the J call TRBJ1-5; TRBD1 matches 7 bases. This CDR3 contains 15 residues. Trimming took 6 bases from V and 4 from J; bases not matched to a gene: 9. CDR1 and CDR2 from the germline V gene are MRHNA and SNTAGT.

The chain has TRBV2 and TRBJ1-6; 8 nucleotides line up with TRBD1. Germline CDR1 reads SNHLY; CDR2 reads FYNNEI. V lost 4 bases to trimming and J lost 11 bases; unmatched junction nucleotides: 10. CDR3 size: 15 residues. The CDR3 sequence is CASSGGRGRMTPLHF. DNA for the CDR3: TGTGCCAGCAGTGGGGGCAGGGGGCGCATGACACCCCTCCACTTT. The full variable domain, in which reference TRBV2 and TRBJ1-6 provide the parts outside the CDR3, is EPEVTQTPSHQVTQMGQEVILRCVPISNHLYFYWYRQILGQKVEFLVSFYNNEISEKSEIFDDQFSVERPDGSNFTLKIRSTKLEDSAMYFCASSGGRGRMTPLHFGNGTRLTVT.

The chain is built from TRBV5-5 and TRBJ2-5, with D perhaps matching TRBD1 (6 bases). The length of the CDR3 is 13 residues. Germline V gene sequence: CDR1 SGHKS, CDR2 YYEKEE (reference sequence). Deletions cut 1 base from V and 5 bases from J, with 9 bases between. The CDR3 bases are TGTGCCAGCAGCTTGTGGGGGCGGGAGACCCAGTACTTC. It specifies CASSLWGRETQYF.

The V call is TRBV7-9, the J call TRBJ1-2; D perhaps matches TRBD1 (5 bases). Trimming stripped 1 base from V and 8 bases from J, with 14 bases between. Per germline, CDR1 SEHNR and CDR2 FQNEAQ (reference sequence). The CDR3 is made up of 14 amino acids. CDR3 sequence reads: CASSLGGGEWGYTF. The CDR3 region has the DNA TGTGCCAGCAGCTTAGGCGGGGGGGAATGGGGCTACACCTTC. Full variable domain (outside the CDR3, taken from reference TRBV7-9 and TRBJ1-2): DTGVSQNPRHKITKRGQNVTFRCDPISEHNRLYWYRQTLGQGPEFLTYFQNEAQLEKSRLLSDRFSAERPKGSFSTLEIQRTEQGDSAMYLCASSLGGGEWGYTFGSGTRLTVV.

The CDR3 region is CASSFGRGLETQYF. CDR3 nucleotides: TGTGCCAGCAGCTTCGGCAGGGGGCTGGAGACCCAGTACTTC. V gene TRBV13 combines with J gene TRBJ2-5; 8 bases are shared with TRBD1. The CDR3 contains 14 residues. With 3 bases clipped from V and 5 bases from J, the junction kept 5 bases outside the gene matches. CDR1 and CDR2 from the germline V gene are PRHDT and FYEKMQ (reference sequence).

The V call is TRBV6-2 or TRBV6-3, the J call TRBJ2-7, with TRBD1 matching over 7 bases. Germline-derived CDR1 and CDR2 are MNHEY and SVGEGT. J was trimmed by 3 bases and V by 2 bases; bases with no gene match: 1. There are 13 residues in the CDR3. The CDR3 sequence is CASSYRDSYEQYF. The CDR3, as DNA: TGTGCCAGCAGTTACCGGGACAGCTACGAGCAGTACTTC.

The chain has TRBV2 and TRBJ1-2; D uncertain. Germline V gene data show CDR1 as SNHLY and CDR2 as FYNNEI. The germline V and J ends were trimmed by 2 bases and 4 bases, with 11 bases remaining between them. The CDR3 is made up of 14 amino acids. This CDR3 is CASSERGFSYGYTF. For the CDR3, the DNA is TGTGCCAGCAGTGAAAGAGGCTTCTCCTATGGCTACACCTTC.

The V gene is TRBV12-3 or TRBV12-4, the J gene TRBJ1-2; D possibly corresponds to TRBD1 (6 bases). Trimming left V 2 bases short and J 7 bases short, with 11 bases between. CDR3 length: 13 residues. The CDR3 sequence: CASSLLGARGYTF. CDR3 sequence (DNA): TGTGCCAGCAGTTTACTGGGGGCTCGTGGCTACACCTTC.

This chain links TRBV3-1 (or the pseudogene TRBV3-2) with TRBJ1-2; D ambiguous. The germline CDR1 and CDR2 sequences are LGHDT and YNNKEL (reference sequence). The CDR3 consists of 12 residues. V dropped 1 base and J dropped 7 bases, with 7 bases sitting between them. Here the CDR3 reads CASSQVPGGYTF. The CDR3 coding sequence is TGTGCCAGCAGCCAAGTTCCGGGTGGCTACACCTTC.